Below, 2 T cell receptor beta chains from the same sample are listed, as sequenced in a study of cytomegalovirus exposure and HLA in healthy donors. PCR used 60 Vbeta primers and 13 Jbeta primers. Only in-frame clones appear in the TCRdb table, and some are missing; sequencing was by immunoSEQ multiplex PCR. The sample has tens of thousands of clones, approximately 78% seen once. Sample: PBMCs. Receptors were obtained from a man aged 40-55 years in good health and CMV-seronegative.

This clone was detected only a few times. This rearrangement joins TRBV5-1 to TRBJ1-1, with 10 positions matching TRBD1. The ends lost 5 bases at V and 3 bases at J; junction bases unmatched: 7. CDR3 length: 15 residues. The germline CDR1 and CDR2 sequences are SGHRS and YFSETQ. The CDR3 spells CASSRTGGGDTEAFF. The CDR3, as DNA: TGCGCCAGCAGTAGGACAGGGGGAGGGGACACTGAAGCTTTCTTT.

This clone appeared many times. In DNA, the CDR3 is TGTGCCAGCAGCAACAGGGTGCGCGATTCACCCCTCCACTTT. Encoded protein: CASSNRVRDSPLHF. This chain connects TRBV6-1 to TRBJ1-6; the D gene is possibly TRBD1 (6 bases). Germline loops: CDR1 MNHNS, CDR2 SASEGT. The CDR3 extends over 14 amino acids. V was clipped by 6 bases and J by 8 bases, with 14 bases between them.